This T cell receptor beta chain was recovered during a study of control samples from healthy donors and cancer patients. The CDR3 runs to 13 residues. Trimming left V 3 bases short and J 5 bases short, with 10 bases between. Germline-derived CDR1 and CDR2 are SGHAT and FQDESV (reference sequence). Profiled with immunoSEQ multiplex PCR; TCRdb holds only in-frame clones, not every one. The sample includes around 100,000 clones, 90% of them seen just once. This sequence joins TRBV11-1 and TRBJ2-5, with D perhaps TRBD2 (5 bases). This receptor was taken from a woman aged 18-29 years in good health. The sample was blood. The CDR3 coding sequence is TGTGCCAGCAGCTTCGGGGTCGCGGAGACCCAGTACTTC. Translation gives CASSFGVAETQYF.